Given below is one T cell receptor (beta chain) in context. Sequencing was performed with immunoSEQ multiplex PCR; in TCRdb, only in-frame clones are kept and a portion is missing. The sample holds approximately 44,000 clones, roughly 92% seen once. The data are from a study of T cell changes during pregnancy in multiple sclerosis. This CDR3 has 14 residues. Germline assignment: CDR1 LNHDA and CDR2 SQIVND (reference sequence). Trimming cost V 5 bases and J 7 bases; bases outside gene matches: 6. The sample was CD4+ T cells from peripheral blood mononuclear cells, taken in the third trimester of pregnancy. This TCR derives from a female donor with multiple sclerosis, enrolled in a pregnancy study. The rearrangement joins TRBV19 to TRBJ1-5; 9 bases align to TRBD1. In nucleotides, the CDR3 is TGTGCCAGTAGTTCAACAGGGGGCGCGCAGCCCCAGCATTTT. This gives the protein CASSSTGGAQPQHF. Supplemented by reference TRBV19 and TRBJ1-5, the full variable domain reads DGGITQSPKYLFRKEGQNVTLSCEQNLNHDAMYWYRQDPGQGLRLIYYSQIVNDFQKGDIAEGYSVSREKKESFPLTVTSAQKNPTAFYLCASSSTGGAQPQHFGDGTRLSIL.